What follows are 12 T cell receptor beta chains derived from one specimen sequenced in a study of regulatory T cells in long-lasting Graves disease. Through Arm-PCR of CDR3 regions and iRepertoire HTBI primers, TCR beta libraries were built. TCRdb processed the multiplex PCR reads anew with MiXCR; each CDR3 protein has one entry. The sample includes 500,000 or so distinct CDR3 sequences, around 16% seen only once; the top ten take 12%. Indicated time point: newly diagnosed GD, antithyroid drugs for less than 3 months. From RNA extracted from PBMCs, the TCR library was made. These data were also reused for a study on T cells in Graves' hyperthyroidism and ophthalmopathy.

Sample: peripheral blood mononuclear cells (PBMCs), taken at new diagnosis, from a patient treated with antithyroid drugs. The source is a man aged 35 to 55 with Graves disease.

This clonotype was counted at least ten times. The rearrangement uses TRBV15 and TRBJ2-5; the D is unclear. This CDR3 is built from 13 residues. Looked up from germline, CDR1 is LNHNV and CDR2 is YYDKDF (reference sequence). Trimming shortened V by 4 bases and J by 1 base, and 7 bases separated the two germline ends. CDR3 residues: CATSIWGQETQYF. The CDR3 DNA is TGTGCCACCAGCATCTGGGGCCAAGAGACCCAGTACTTC.

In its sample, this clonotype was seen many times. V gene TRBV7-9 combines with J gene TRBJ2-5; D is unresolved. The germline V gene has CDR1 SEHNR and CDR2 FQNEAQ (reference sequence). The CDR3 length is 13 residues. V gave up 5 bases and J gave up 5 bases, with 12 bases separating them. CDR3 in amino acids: CASSPRSRETQYF. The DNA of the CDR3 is TGTGCCAGCAGCCCGCGGAGCCGGGAGACCCAGTACTTC.

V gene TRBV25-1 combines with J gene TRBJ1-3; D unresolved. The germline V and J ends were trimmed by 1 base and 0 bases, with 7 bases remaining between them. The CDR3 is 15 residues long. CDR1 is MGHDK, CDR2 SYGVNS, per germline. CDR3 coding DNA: TGTGCCAGCAGTGAATTGCCGGTCTCTGGAAACACCATATATTTT. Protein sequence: CASSELPVSGNTIYF.

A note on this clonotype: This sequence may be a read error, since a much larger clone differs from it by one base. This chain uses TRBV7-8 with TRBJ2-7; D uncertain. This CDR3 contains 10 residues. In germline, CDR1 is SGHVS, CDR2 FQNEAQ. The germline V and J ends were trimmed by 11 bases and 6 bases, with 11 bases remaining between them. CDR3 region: CASSPLEQYF. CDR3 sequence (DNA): TGTGCCTCCTCGCCTCTCGAGCAGTACTTC.

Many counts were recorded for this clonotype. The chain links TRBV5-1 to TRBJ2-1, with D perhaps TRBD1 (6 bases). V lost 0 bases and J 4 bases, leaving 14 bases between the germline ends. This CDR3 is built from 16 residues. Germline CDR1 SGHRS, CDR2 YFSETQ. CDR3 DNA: TGCGCCAGCAGCTTGGCCCCCAGGGGAGCGTACAATGAGCAGTTCTTC. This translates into CASSLAPRGAYNEQFF. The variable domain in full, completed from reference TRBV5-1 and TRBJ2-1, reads KAGVTQTPRYLIKTRGQQVTLSCSPISGHRSVSWYQQTPGQGLQFLFEYFSETQRNKGNFPGRFSGRQFSNSRSEMNVSTLELGDSALYLCASSLAPRGAYNEQFFGPGTRLTVL.

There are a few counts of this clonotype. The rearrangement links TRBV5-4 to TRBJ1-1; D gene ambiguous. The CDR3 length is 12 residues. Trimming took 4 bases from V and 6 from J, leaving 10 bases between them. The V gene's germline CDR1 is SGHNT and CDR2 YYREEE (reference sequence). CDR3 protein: CASSGGLPEAFF. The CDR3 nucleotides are TGTGCCAGCAGCGGAGGGCTTCCTGAAGCTTTCTTT. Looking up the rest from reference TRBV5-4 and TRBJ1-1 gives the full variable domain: ETGVTQSPTHLIKTRGQQVTLRCSSQSGHNTVSWYQQALGQGPQFIFQYYREEENGRGNFPPRFSGLQFPNYSSELNVNALELDDSALYLCASSGGLPEAFFGQGTRLTVV.

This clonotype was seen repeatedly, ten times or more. The CDR3 loop reads CASTMGTSGAYNEQFF. CDR3 DNA sequence: TGTGCCAGCACTATGGGGACTAGCGGAGCATACAATGAGCAGTTCTTC. The chain combines TRBV2 with TRBJ2-1, with 11 bases matching TRBD2. V shed 7 bases and J 4 bases; nucleotides not matched to a gene: 9. Germline V gene data show CDR1 as SNHLY and CDR2 as FYNNEI. The CDR3 is 16 amino acids.

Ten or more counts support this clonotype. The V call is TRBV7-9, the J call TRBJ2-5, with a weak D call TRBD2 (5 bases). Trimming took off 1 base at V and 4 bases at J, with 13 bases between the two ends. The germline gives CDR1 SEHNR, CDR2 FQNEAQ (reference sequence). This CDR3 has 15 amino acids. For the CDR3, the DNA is TGTGCCAGCAGCTTAGAGGCAGGTGGACTAGAGACCCAGTACTTC. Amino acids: CASSLEAGGLETQYF. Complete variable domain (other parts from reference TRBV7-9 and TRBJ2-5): DTGVSQNPRHKITKRGQNVTFRCDPISEHNRLYWYRQTLGQGPEFLTYFQNEAQLEKSRLLSDRFSAERPKGSFSTLEIQRTEQGDSAMYLCASSLEAGGLETQYFGPGTRLLVL.

The CDR3 loop is CASSIQVRHYSNQPQHF. The CDR3 DNA sequence: TGTGCCAGTAGTATTCAGGTGCGCCATTATAGCAATCAGCCCCAGCATTTT. This chain links TRBV19 with TRBJ1-5; no definite D call. Trimming removed 3 bases at V and 0 bases at J, with 15 bases between. The V gene's germline CDR1 is LNHDA and CDR2 SQIVND (reference sequence). The CDR3 extends over 17 amino acids.

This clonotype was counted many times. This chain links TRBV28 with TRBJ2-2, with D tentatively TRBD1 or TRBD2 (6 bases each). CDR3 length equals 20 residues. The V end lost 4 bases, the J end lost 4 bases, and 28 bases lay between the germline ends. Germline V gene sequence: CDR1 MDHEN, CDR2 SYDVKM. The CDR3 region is CASSSATGSPFRGVTGELFF. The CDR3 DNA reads TGTGCCAGCAGTTCGGCGACAGGTTCCCCCTTCCGCGGGGTCACCGGGGAGCTGTTTTTT.

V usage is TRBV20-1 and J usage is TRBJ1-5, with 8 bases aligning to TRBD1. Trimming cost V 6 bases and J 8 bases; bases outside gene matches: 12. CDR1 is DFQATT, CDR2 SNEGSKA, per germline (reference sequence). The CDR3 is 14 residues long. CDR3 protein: CSASRDRRVEPQHF. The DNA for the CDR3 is TGCAGTGCCTCCCGGGACAGGAGAGTGGAGCCCCAGCATTTT.

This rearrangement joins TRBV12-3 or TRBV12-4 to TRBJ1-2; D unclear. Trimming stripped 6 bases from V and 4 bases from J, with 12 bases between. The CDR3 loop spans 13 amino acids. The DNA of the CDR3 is TGTGCCAGCAGCCAGGACTTCGGCTATGGCTACACCTTC. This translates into CASSQDFGYGYTF.